These 24 T cell receptor beta chains originate from one sample sequenced in a study of early T cells in non-severe SARS-CoV-2 infection. TCRdb re-analysed the 5' RACE reads in MiXCR, keeping a single row per CDR3 protein. The table records approximately 32,000 distinct CDR3 sequences, 3% to 5% of them present only once. Sequencing was done on a sample of whole blood. The source is an adult who was a healthcare worker with PCR-confirmed SARS-CoV-2 infection or an uninfected control (not recorded which).

This clonotype was counted only a few times. The chain recombines TRBV10-2 with TRBJ2-7; 10 nucleotides line up with TRBD2. Germline V gene sequence: CDR1 WSHSY, CDR2 SAAADI. The V gene end was trimmed by 2 bases and the J gene end by 5 bases; junction bases not matched to a gene: 12. The CDR3 covers 17 residues. The CDR3 bases are TGCGCCAGCAGTGAGCCTGCGCTAGCGGGAGAGGTCGACGAGCAGTACTTC. Protein: CASSEPALAGEVDEQYF.

In its sample, this clonotype was seen many times. The chain couples TRBV11-2 to TRBJ1-1; maybe TRBD1 (6 bases). Germline CDR1 reads SGHAT; CDR2 reads FQNNGV. The CDR3 runs 17 residues. Trimming left V 5 bases short and J 2 bases short, with 21 bases between. CDR3 sequence: CASSRRGRGTINTEAFF. CDR3 DNA sequence: TGTGCCAGCAGCCGGAGAGGTAGGGGGACCATCAACACTGAAGCTTTCTTT.

This clonotype was seen ten or more times. The chain carries TRBV11-2 and TRBJ1-1, with unresolved D. V was cut by 0 bases and J by 1 base, with 6 bases left in between. This CDR3 contains 14 residues. Germline lookup yields CDR1 SGHAT and CDR2 FQNNGV. The CDR3 nucleotides read TGTGCCAGCAGCTTAGAACAGAGGAACACTGAAGCTTTCTTT. Translated: CASSLEQRNTEAFF. The entire variable domain, with the rest obtained from reference TRBV11-2 and TRBJ1-1, is as follows: EAGVAQSPRYKIIEKRQSVAFWCNPISGHATLYWYQQILGQGPKLLIQFQNNGVVDDSQLPKDRFSAERLKGVDSTLKIQPAKLEDSAVYLCASSLEQRNTEAFFGQGTRLTVV.

A few counts support this clonotype. CDR3 loop: CASRLSASGANVLTF. CDR3 DNA: TGTGCCAGCAGACTCTCGGCCTCTGGGGCCAACGTCCTGACTTTC. The chain recombines TRBV9 with TRBJ2-6, with D hard to call. Trimming stripped 5 bases from V and 0 bases from J, with 9 bases between. Looked up from germline, CDR1 is SGDLS and CDR2 is YYNGEE. This CDR3 contains 15 residues. Based on the CDR3 plus reference TRBV9 and TRBJ2-6, the full variable domain is DSGVTQTPKHLITATGQRVTLRCSPRSGDLSVYWYQQSLDQGLQFLIQYYNGEERAKGNILERFSAQQFPDLHSELNLSSLELGDSALYFCASRLSASGANVLTFGAGSRLTVL.

In this sample, this clonotype turned up a few times. The CDR3 sequence is CASSQGLGGNQPQHF. In DNA, the CDR3 is TGTGCCAGCAGCCAAGGACTTGGCGGAAATCAGCCCCAGCATTTT. The gene calls are TRBV3-1 and TRBJ1-5; D remains ambiguous. Deletions cut 1 base from V and 4 bases from J, with 11 bases between. Germline loops: CDR1 LGHDT, CDR2 YNNKEL (reference sequence). This CDR3 spans 15 amino acids.

The V gene is TRBV11-2, the J gene TRBJ1-1; 9 bases are shared with TRBD1. This CDR3 spans 13 amino acids. V lost 3 bases, J lost 5 bases, and 1 base stayed unmatched. Per germline, CDR1 SGHAT and CDR2 FQNNGV. The CDR3: CASSFGTGTEAFF. The CDR3 bases are TGTGCCAGCAGCTTCGGGACAGGGACTGAAGCTTTCTTT.

This clonotype came up a few times. The chain has TRBV5-1 and TRBJ1-4, with a weak D call TRBD1 (5 bases). V was cut by 4 bases and J by 8 bases, with 24 bases left in between. The length of the CDR3 is 17 residues. Per germline, CDR1 SGHRS and CDR2 YFSETQ. The chain's CDR3 is CASSSPSLGENREKLFF. The CDR3 bases are TGCGCCAGCAGCAGTCCCTCACTAGGGGAGAATAGGGAAAAACTGTTTTTT.

Many counts were recorded for this clonotype. This chain connects TRBV29-1 to TRBJ2-3, with 9 bases identical to TRBD1. The CDR3 is made up of 11 amino acids. Germline V CDR1 and CDR2: SQVTM, ANQGSEA. CDR3 sequence (DNA): TGCAGTGGGGACAGGGCAGATACGCAGTATTTT. Its protein product is CSGDRADTQYF.

This clonotype was recorded many times. The V call is TRBV19, the J call TRBJ2-3, with D maybe TRBD1 (6 bases). Germline V CDR1 and CDR2: LNHDA, SQIVND (reference sequence). V was trimmed by 7 bases and J by 5 bases, leaving 16 bases between them. The CDR3 runs 14 residues. CDR3 residues: CASKVQGRGDTQYF. For the CDR3, the DNA is TGTGCCAGTAAAGTACAGGGTCGCGGAGATACGCAGTATTTT.

This clonotype was counted at least ten times. The chain carries TRBV11-2 and TRBJ1-1; perhaps TRBD1 as D (6 bases). CDR3 length equals 14 residues. V lost 1 base, J lost 1 base, and 7 bases lay in between. Germline loops: CDR1 SGHAT, CDR2 FQNNGV. The chain's CDR3 is CASSLGGQNTEAFF. In nucleotides, the CDR3 is TGTGCCAGCAGCTTAGGGGGACAGAACACTGAAGCTTTCTTT.

Many counts were recorded for this clonotype. The rearrangement uses TRBV18 and TRBJ2-4, with D perhaps TRBD2 (5 bases). The V gene's germline CDR1 is KGHSH and CDR2 LQKENI. This CDR3 spans 14 amino acids. V lost 0 bases and J lost 5, with 8 bases in between. The CDR3 region has the DNA TGTGCCAGCTCACCACCGCGGACTCAAAACATTCAGTACTTC. It is translated as CASSPPRTQNIQYF.

This clonotype showed up many times. V usage is TRBV7-9 and J usage is TRBJ1-4, with 9 bases matching TRBD1. Unmatched junction bases numbered 10, after V lost 6 bases and J lost 2 bases. CDR3 length: 17 residues. Germline lookup yields CDR1 SEHNR and CDR2 FQNEAQ (reference sequence). CDR3 nucleotides: TGTGCCAGCAGTCCGAGGAGGGACAGGGTCACTAATGAAAAACTGTTTTTT. Translation gives CASSPRRDRVTNEKLFF.

This clonotype occurred many times. The chain has TRBV12-3 or TRBV12-4 and TRBJ2-3, with 10 bases aligning to TRBD2. The CDR3 sequence is 18 residues long. With 6 bases clipped from V and 7 bases from J, the junction kept 19 bases outside the gene matches. CDR3 sequence (DNA): TGTGCCAGCAGCCCTTCGAGGGGAAGCGGGGGGGCCCCCCATACGCAGTATTTT. Translated, it gives CASSPSRGSGGAPHTQYF.

This clonotype was detected ten times or more. The V call is TRBV13, the J call TRBJ2-3; D is perhaps TRBD1 or TRBD2 (5 bases each). Germline loops: CDR1 PRHDT, CDR2 FYEKMQ (reference sequence). V shed 5 bases and J shed 1 base, with 13 bases lying between them. This CDR3 region has 15 residues. This CDR3 reads CASSTRDGRTDTQYF. CDR3 sequence (DNA): TGTGCCAGCAGCACCCGGGACGGACGCACAGATACGCAGTATTTT.

This clonotype was seen many times. The V and J genes are TRBV6-5 and TRBJ2-3, with 8 bases lining up with TRBD2. CDR1 and CDR2 from the germline V gene are MNHEY and SVGAGI. The CDR3 runs to 17 residues. The ends lost 0 bases at V and 4 bases at J; junction bases unmatched: 9. The CDR3 coding sequence is TGTGCCAGCAGTTACTCGGGGAGCGGGAGTCGCCCAGATACGCAGTATTTT. This gives the protein CASSYSGSGSRPDTQYF.

This clonotype was detected many times. The rearrangement uses TRBV11-2 and TRBJ1-2; 10 bases are a match to TRBD1. The CDR3 contains 14 residues. Trimming cost V 4 bases and J 8 bases; bases outside gene matches: 7. Germline loops: CDR1 SGHAT, CDR2 FQNNGV. The chain's CDR3 is CASSSGTGDFGYTF. Written as DNA, the CDR3 is TGTGCCAGCAGCTCGGGGACAGGGGATTTCGGCTACACCTTC.

V usage is TRBV20-1 and J usage is TRBJ1-5; D is possibly TRBD1 (5 bases). From germline, CDR1 is DFQATT and CDR2 SNEGSKA (reference sequence). Trimming shortened V by 2 bases and J by 5 bases, and 22 bases separated the two germline ends. The CDR3 has 17 residues. Here the CDR3 DNA reads TGCAGTGCTAGACCTCCCTGGACGGGGGTCGAGGATCAGCCCCAGCATTTT. Translation gives CSARPPWTGVEDQPQHF.

This rearrangement joins TRBV29-1 to TRBJ2-5; no clear D gene. CDR1 and CDR2 from the germline V gene are SQVTM and ANQGSEA. The CDR3 has 13 residues. With 8 bases removed from V and 1 base from J, the gap between germline ends came to 14 bases. The CDR3 DNA is TGCAGCACCCGGGCTAGTCCCCAAGAGACCCAGTACTTC. The encoded protein is CSTRASPQETQYF.

This clonotype was counted many times. The chain couples TRBV6-1 to TRBJ2-1, with a tentative D call TRBD2 (6 bases). The CDR3 length is 15 residues. V lost 5 bases and J lost 2, with 13 bases in between. Germline values: CDR1 MNHNS, CDR2 SASEGT. CDR3 in DNA: TGTGCCAGCAGTCGACTAGAGGTGGCCTACAATGAGCAGTTCTTC. Its translation: CASSRLEVAYNEQFF.

This clonotype came up many times. The J gene is TRBJ2-2, the V gene TRBV20-1; the D is unclear. Germline CDR1 and CDR2: DFQATT and SNEGSKA (reference sequence). This CDR3 region has 16 residues. V lost 5 bases, J lost 3 bases, and 19 bases lay in between. For the CDR3, the DNA is TGCAGTGCTCGCCCAAGGATGACTTCGCACACCGGGGAGCTGTTTTTT. Amino acids: CSARPRMTSHTGELFF.

In this sample, this clonotype turned up many times. The genes are TRBV5-6 and TRBJ2-1; no clear D. Between the trimmed V and J ends, which lost 1 base and 2 bases, there was a span of 7 bases. The CDR3 covers 14 residues. Germline lookup yields CDR1 SGHDT and CDR2 YYEEEE. The CDR3 reads CASSLRSAYNEQFF. The CDR3 DNA reads TGTGCCAGCAGCTTGCGGTCAGCCTACAATGAGCAGTTCTTC. Full variable domain (remainder filled in from reference TRBV5-6 and TRBJ2-1): DAGVTQSPTHLIKTRGQQVTLRCSPKSGHDTVSWYQQALGQGPQFIFQYYEEEERQRGNFPDRFSGHQFPNYSSELNVNALLLGDSALYLCASSLRSAYNEQFFGPGTRLTVL.

This clonotype appeared many times. Written as DNA, the CDR3 is TGTGCCAGCAGTGGGGGGGGAGAGACCCAGTACTTC. Translated: CASSGGGETQYF. The chain couples TRBV6-1 to TRBJ2-5; 7 nucleotides line up with TRBD2. The CDR3 runs to 12 residues. The V gene end was trimmed by 4 bases and the J gene end by 4 bases; junction bases not matched to a gene: 0. Germline CDR1 and CDR2: MNHNS and SASEGT.

This sequence joins TRBV20-1 and TRBJ2-3; D gene uncertain. The V gene lost 3 bases and the J gene lost 3 bases, with 7 bases spanning the gap. Germline values: CDR1 DFQATT, CDR2 SNEGSKA (reference sequence). This CDR3 contains 12 residues. The CDR3 spells CSASKGTDTQYF. CDR3 nucleotides: TGCAGTGCTAGCAAGGGTACAGATACGCAGTATTTT.

This clonotype occurred many times. The chain links TRBV7-2 to TRBJ1-1; no firm D call. Germline CDR1 SGHTA, CDR2 FQGNSA. This CDR3 is built from 14 residues. V was cut by 4 bases and J by 1 base, with 10 bases left in between. This CDR3 reads CASSYWAKNTEAFF. Here the CDR3 DNA reads TGTGCCAGCAGCTATTGGGCGAAGAACACTGAAGCTTTCTTT.